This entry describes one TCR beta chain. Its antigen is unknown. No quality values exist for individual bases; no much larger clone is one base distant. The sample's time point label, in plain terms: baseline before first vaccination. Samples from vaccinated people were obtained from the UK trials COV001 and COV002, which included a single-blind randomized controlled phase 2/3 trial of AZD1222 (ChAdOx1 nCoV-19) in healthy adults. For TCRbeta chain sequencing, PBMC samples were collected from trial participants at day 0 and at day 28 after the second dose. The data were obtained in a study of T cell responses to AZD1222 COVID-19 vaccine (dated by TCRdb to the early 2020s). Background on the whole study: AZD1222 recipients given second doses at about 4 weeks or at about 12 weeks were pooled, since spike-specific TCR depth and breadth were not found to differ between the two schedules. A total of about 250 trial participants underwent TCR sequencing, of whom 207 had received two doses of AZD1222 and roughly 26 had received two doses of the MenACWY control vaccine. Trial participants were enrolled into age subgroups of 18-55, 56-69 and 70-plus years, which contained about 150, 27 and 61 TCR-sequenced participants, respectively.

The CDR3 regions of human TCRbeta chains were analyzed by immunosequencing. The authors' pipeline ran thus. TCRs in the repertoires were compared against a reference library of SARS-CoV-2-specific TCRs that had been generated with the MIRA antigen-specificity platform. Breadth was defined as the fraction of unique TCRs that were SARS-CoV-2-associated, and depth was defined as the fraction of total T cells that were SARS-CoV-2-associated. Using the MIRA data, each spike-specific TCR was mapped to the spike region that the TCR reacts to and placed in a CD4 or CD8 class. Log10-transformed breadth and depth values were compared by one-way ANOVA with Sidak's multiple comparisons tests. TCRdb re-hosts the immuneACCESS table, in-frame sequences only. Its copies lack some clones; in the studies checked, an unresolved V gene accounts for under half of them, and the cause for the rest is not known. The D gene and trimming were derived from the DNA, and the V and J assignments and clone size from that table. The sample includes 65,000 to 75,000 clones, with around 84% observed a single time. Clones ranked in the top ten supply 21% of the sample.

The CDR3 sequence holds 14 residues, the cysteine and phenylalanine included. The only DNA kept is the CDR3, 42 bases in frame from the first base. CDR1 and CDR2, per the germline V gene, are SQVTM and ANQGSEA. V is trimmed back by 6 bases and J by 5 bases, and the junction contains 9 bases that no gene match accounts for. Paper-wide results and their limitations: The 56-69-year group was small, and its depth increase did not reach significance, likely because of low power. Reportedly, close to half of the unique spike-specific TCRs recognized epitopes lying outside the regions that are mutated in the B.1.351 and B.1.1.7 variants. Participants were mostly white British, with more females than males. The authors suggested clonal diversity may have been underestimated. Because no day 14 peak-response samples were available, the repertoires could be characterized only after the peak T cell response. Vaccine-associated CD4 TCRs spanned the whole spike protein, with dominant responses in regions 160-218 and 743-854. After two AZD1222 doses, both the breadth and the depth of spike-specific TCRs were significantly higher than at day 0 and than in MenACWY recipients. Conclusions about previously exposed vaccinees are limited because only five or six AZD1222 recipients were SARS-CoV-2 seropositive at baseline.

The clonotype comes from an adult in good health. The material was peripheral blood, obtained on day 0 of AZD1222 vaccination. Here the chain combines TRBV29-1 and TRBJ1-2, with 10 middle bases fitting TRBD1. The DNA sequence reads TGCAGCGTGGACCCGACAGGGGGCGCATATGGCTACACCTTC. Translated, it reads CSVDPTGGAYGYTF. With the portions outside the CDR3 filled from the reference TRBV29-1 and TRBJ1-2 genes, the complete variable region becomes SAVISQKPSRDICQRGTSLTIQCQVDSQVTMMFWYRQQPGQSLTLIATANQGSEATYESGFVIDKFPISRPNLTFSTLTVSNMSPEDSSIYLCSVDPTGGAYGYTFGSGTRLTVV.